Given below is one TCR beta chain in context. Its specificity is unknown. CDR3 size: 15 residues. J was trimmed by 5 bases and V by 4 bases; bases with no gene match: 10. Germline V gene lookup returns CDR1 MGHRA and CDR2 YSYEKL. Donors showed nominal health when sampled, although they likely had unrecorded immune exposures. The PCR had 60 Vbeta and 13 Jbeta primers. Only in-frame clones appear in the TCRdb table, and some are missing; sequencing was by immunoSEQ multiplex PCR. Of approximately 240,000 clones detected, about 81% appear once; the ten largest clones hold roughly 5%. The sample comes from a study of cytomegalovirus exposure and HLA in healthy donors. Study outcomes and limitations: Within the data, a cluster of highly shared sequence variants was likely a sequencing artifact. A later look showed TCR association rates differing by HLA locus, highest for DRB1 and lowest for HLA-C.

This sequence joins TRBV4-1 and TRBJ1-2, with TRBD1 identical over 7 bases. The receptor was isolated from a woman in her forties in good health and CMV-seropositive. Sequencing was done on a sample of PBMCs. The CDR3 protein is CASSRPGQPKYGYTF. CDR3 bases: TGCGCCAGCAGCCGGCCGGGACAGCCAAAGTATGGCTACACCTTC.